The entry below gives a single TCR beta chain sequence along with its context. These data belong to a study of blood T cell repertoires in COVID-19. The table came from immunoSEQ multiplex PCR; TCRdb's copy has only in-frame clones and leaves some out. The data show about 92,000 clones, 75% to 85% seen once. This CDR3 region has 16 residues. The germline V gene has CDR1 SNHLY and CDR2 FYNNEI. Trimming removed 5 bases from V and 0 bases from J; junction bases left unmatched: 7. The clonotype comes from a woman in her 70s with acute or convalescent COVID-19. The sequencing input was peripheral blood. J is TRBJ1-1 and V is TRBV2; 9 nucleotides line up with TRBD1. CDR3 residues: CASSRQGVHVNTEAFF. The CDR3 bases are TGTGCCAGCAGTCGACAGGGGGTCCATGTGAACACTGAAGCTTTCTTT.